This is a list of T cell receptor beta chains from one sample in a study of CD8+CD57+ T cells in acquired aplastic anemia. TCRdb independently ran MiXCR on the reads; one entry per CDR3 protein. The sample shows 450,000 to 550,000 distinct CDR3 sequences, over 25% of them seen only once. Sequenced sample: sorted CD4+, CD8+, or CD8+CD57+ T cells (not recorded which) from PBMCs. All receptors derive from a human donor with aplastic anemia. The CDR3 runs from the conserved cysteine through the conserved F or W. The D gene is left open where the match is weak. The size field is filled for only some rows; it gives once, few, many or a size class.

v_gene	len	j_gene	d_gene	abundance	CDR3nt	CDR3aa
TRBV2	13	TRBJ2-5	TRBD1	-	TGTGCCAGCAGCCGGACAGGGGGTCAGCCCCAGTACTTC	CASSRTGGQPQYF
TRBV20-1	11	TRBJ2-3	-	few	TGCAGCGTTTATAGTCCAGATACGCAGTATTTT	CSVYSPDTQYF
TRBV2	13	TRBJ1-3	-	few	TGTGCCAGCAGTGAAGGACAGGGAAACACCATATATTTT	CASSEGQGNTIYF
TRBV29-1	14	TRBJ2-7	-	many	TGCAGCGTTGATACCGGGCCTAGCTCCTACGAGCAGTACTTC	CSVDTGPSSYEQYF
TRBV2	13	TRBJ1-1	-	many	TGTGCCAGCAGTGTTACGGGGAACACTGAAGCTTTCTTT	CASSVTGNTEAFF
TRBV24-1	15	TRBJ1-2	-	-	TGTGCCACCAGTGATTTTATCTGGGGGGGCGGTGGCTACACCTTC	CATSDFIWGGGGYTF
TRBV2	14	TRBJ2-7	TRBD1	many	TGTGCCACGGGTCGGGACAGGGTCACCTACGAGCAGTACTTC	CATGRDRVTYEQYF
TRBV6-1	12	TRBJ2-7	-	few	TGTGCCAGCGGAAACAGGGACTACGTGCAGTACTTC	CASGNRDYVQYF
TRBV15	17	TRBJ2-3	-	-	TGTGCCACCAGCAGAGATATCCGGGGTGGGAGCACAGATACGCAGTATTTT	CATSRDIRGGSTDTQYF
TRBV12-3/TRBV12-4	15	TRBJ1-5	-	many	TGTGCCAGCAGTTTACGACCTCCGAGCAATCAGCCCCAGCATTTT	CASSLRPPSNQPQHF
TRBV5-6	13	TRBJ2-6	-	many	TGTGCCAGCAGCTTGGTTCAGGCCAACGTCCTGACTTTC	CASSLVQANVLTF